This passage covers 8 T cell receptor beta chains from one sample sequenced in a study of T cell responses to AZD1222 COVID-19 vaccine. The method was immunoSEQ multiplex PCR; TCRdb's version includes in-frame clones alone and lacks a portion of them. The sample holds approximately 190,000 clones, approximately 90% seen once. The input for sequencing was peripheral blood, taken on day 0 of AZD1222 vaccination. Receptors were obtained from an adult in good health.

In nucleotides, the CDR3 is TGTGCCAGCAGCTTAGAAAGTACTGGCGGGACTGCCGCCGAGCAGTACTTC. Its protein is CASSLESTGGTAAEQYF. The gene calls are TRBV7-2 and TRBJ2-7, with a weak D call TRBD2 (6 bases). CDR1 is SGHTA and CDR2 is FQGNSA in the germline V gene. The CDR3 length is 17 residues. The V gene lost 1 base and the J gene lost 6 bases, with 22 bases spanning the gap.

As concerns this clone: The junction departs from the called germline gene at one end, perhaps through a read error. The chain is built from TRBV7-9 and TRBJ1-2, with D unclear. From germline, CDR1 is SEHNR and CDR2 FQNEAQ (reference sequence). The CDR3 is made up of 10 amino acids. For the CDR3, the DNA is TGTGCCAGCAGCTTATCTATTCCGGACTTC. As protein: CASSLSIPDF.

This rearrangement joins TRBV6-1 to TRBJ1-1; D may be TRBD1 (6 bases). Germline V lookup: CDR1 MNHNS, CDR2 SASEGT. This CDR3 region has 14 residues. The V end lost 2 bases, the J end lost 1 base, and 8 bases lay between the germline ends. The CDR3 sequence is CASSERQANTEAFF. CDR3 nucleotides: TGTGCCAGCAGTGAACGACAGGCGAACACTGAAGCTTTCTTT.

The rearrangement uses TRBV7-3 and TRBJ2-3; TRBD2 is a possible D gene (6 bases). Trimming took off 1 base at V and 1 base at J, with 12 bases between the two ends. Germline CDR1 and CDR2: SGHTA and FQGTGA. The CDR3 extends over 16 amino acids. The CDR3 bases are TGTGCCAGCAGCTTAATGGAGGGGTTGGGCACAGATACGCAGTATTTT. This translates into CASSLMEGLGTDTQYF.

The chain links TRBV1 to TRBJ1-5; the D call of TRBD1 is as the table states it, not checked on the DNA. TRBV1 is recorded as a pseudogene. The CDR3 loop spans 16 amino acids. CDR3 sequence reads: CTSSRKGQGSFQPQHF. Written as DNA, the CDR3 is TGCACCAGCAGCCGGAAGGGACAGGGTTCCTTTCAGCCCCAGCATTTT.

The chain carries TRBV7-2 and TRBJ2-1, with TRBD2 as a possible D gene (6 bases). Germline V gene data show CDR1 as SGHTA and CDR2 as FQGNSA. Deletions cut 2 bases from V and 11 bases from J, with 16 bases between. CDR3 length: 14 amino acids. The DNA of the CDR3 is TGTGCCAGCAGCTTAAGTAGCTTAGCGGCTAAGCAGTTCTTC. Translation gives CASSLSSLAAKQFF.

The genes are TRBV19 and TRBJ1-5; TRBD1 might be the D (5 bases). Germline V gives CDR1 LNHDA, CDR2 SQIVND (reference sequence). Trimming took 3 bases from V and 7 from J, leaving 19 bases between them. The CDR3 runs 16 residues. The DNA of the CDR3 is TGTGCCAGTAGTATCGGCCTGACAGAGTTCAGGCAGCCCCAGCATTTT. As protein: CASSIGLTEFRQPQHF.

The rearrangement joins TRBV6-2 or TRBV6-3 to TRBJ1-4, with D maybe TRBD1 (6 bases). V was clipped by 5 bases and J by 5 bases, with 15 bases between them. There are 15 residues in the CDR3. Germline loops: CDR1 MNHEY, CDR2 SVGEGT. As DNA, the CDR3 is TGTGCCAGCAGTCTTAACAGGGAGAGAAATGAAAAACTGTTTTTT. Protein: CASSLNRERNEKLFF.